The 15 T cell receptor beta chains given below trace back to one sample, sequenced in a study of STAT3 mutations in large granular lymphocyte leukemia. Study-level results: Every T-LGLL patient had at least one immunodominant TCRbeta clonotype.

The assay was immunoSEQ multiplex PCR, and TCRdb's table has in-frame clones only and misses some. Here the sample spans roughly 4,200 clones, about 70% being singletons. Their specific antigens are unknown. Sequenced sample: peripheral blood mononuclear cells. The receptor source for this set is a man between 60 and 70 years old with T-cell large granular lymphocyte leukemia. Some clones in this sample may be carry-over from other donors' samples.

The chain employs TRBV5-1 and TRBJ2-7; 8 positions agree with TRBD1. V lost 4 bases and J lost 3; bases outside the gene matches: 3. The CDR3 is made up of 13 amino acids. The germline gives CDR1 SGHRS, CDR2 YFSETQ. CDR3 nucleotides: TGCGCCAGCAGCCACGGACAGGGCTACGAGCAGTACGTC. Translation gives CASSHGQGYEQYV.

The chain links TRBV30 to TRBJ2-3; maybe TRBD2 (5 bases). This CDR3 has 13 residues. Germline CDR1 GTSNPN, CDR2 SVGIG (reference sequence). V lost 3 bases and J 3 bases, leaving 10 bases between the germline ends. DNA for the CDR3: TGTGCCTGGAGCCCCACTAGAACAGATACGCAGTATTTT. Residues: CAWSPTRTDTQYF.

This CDR3 is CASSEGAGGSTDTQYF. The CDR3 DNA follows: TGTGCCAGCAGCGAAGGGGCGGGGGGAAGCACAGATACGCAGTATTTT. The chain carries TRBV7-9 and TRBJ2-3; 8 bases are a match to TRBD2. The length of the CDR3 is 16 residues. The V gene's germline CDR1 is SEHNR and CDR2 FQNEAQ (reference sequence). V shed 5 bases, J shed 0 bases, and the junction held 7 bases outside the gene matches.

This sequence joins TRBV29-1 and TRBJ1-1, with D unresolved. The CDR3 length is 13 residues. CDR1 and CDR2 (germline): SQVTM, ANQGSEA. The ends were cut back, 3 bases at V and 0 bases at J, with 8 bases in the middle. The CDR3 here is CSVEAGMNTEAFF. Written as DNA, the CDR3 is TGCAGCGTTGAGGCCGGCATGAACACTGAAGCTTTCTTT.

The chain links TRBV7-3 to TRBJ2-3; D is possibly TRBD1 or TRBD2 (6 bases each). CDR1 is SGHTA, CDR2 FQGTGA, per germline. This CDR3 has 16 residues. The V gene lost 0 bases and the J gene lost 1 base, with 11 bases spanning the gap. CDR3 coding DNA: TGTGCCAGCAGCTTAACCATAGGGGGGCGCACAGATACGCAGTATTTT. Protein: CASSLTIGGRTDTQYF.

The chain is built from TRBV30 and TRBJ1-2; D gene uncertain. The V end lost 1 base, the J end lost 2 bases, and 5 bases lay between the germline ends. Germline V gives CDR1 GTSNPN, CDR2 SVGIG (reference sequence). The CDR3 consists of 12 residues. In DNA form, the CDR3 reads TGTGCCTGGAGTGCGGGGAACTATGGCTACACCTTC. Translating it yields CAWSAGNYGYTF.

This rearrangement joins TRBV18 to TRBJ2-1; 7 bases line up with TRBD1. The V gene end was trimmed by 3 bases and the J gene end by 4 bases; junction bases not matched to a gene: 9. Germline lookup yields CDR1 KGHSH and CDR2 LQKENI. This CDR3 has 16 residues. DNA of the CDR3: TGTGCCAGCTCACCCTCACAGGGGTCTCGGTACAATGAGCAGTTCTTC. The encoded protein is CASSPSQGSRYNEQFF.

This chain links TRBV7-9 with TRBJ2-3; no firm D call. Germline V CDR1 and CDR2: SEHNR, FQNEAQ (reference sequence). Trimming took off 1 base at V and 6 bases at J, with 11 bases between the two ends. The CDR3 runs to 14 residues. Here the CDR3 reads CASSLVRFLDTQYF. The CDR3 nucleotides read TGTGCCAGCAGCTTAGTCAGATTTTTGGATACGCAGTATTTT.

This chain uses TRBV5-6 with TRBJ2-7, with 7 bases that match TRBD1. The V segment lost 4 bases and the J segment 2 bases; nucleotides outside the gene matches: 6. In germline, CDR1 is SGHDT, CDR2 YYEEEE. The CDR3 extends over 14 amino acids. CDR3 amino acids: CASSQQGRTYEQYF. CDR3 in DNA: TGTGCCAGCAGCCAACAGGGGCGCACCTACGAGCAGTACTTC.

The genes are TRBV7-9 and TRBJ1-2, with D perhaps TRBD1 (6 bases). V was cut by 5 bases and J by 4 bases, with 11 bases left in between. Germline V lookup: CDR1 SEHNR, CDR2 FQNEAQ (reference sequence). This CDR3 is 13 amino acids long. CDR3: CASSTGGSYGYTF. The DNA of the CDR3 is TGTGCCAGCAGCACGGGGGGCAGCTATGGCTACACCTTC.

This clone was counted only a few times. The V gene is TRBV9, the J gene TRBJ1-1; a weak D match, TRBD1 (5 bases). The CDR3 covers 12 residues. The germline CDR1 and CDR2 sequences are SGDLS and YYNGEE. The germline V and J ends were trimmed by 4 bases and 7 bases, with 11 bases remaining between them. The CDR3 DNA reads TGTGCCAGCAGCCCAGAGGGGCATGAAGCTTTCTTT. Its translation is CASSPEGHEAFF.

The chain has TRBV6-6 and TRBJ2-7; the D is unclear. This CDR3 is built from 12 residues. Trimming took off 2 bases at V and 6 bases at J, with 8 bases between the two ends. Germline-derived CDR1 and CDR2 are MNHNY and SVGAGI (reference sequence). The DNA for the CDR3 is TGTGCCAGCAGTTACGGATTGATCGAGCAGTACTTC. Amino acids: CASSYGLIEQYF.

J is TRBJ1-5 and V is TRBV7-2; D might be TRBD1 (6 bases). Germline V gene sequence: CDR1 SGHTA, CDR2 FQGNSA. The CDR3 is 14 amino acids. Trimming cost V 5 bases and J 5 bases, with 13 bases left between them. The CDR3 region has the DNA TGTGCCAGCAGCCAGGGGCAGGGTTATCAGCCCCAGCATTTT. Translation gives CASSQGQGYQPQHF.

This clone occurred once. The chain carries TRBV10-2 and TRBJ2-7; weak D call: TRBD2 (5 bases). The CDR3 consists of 13 residues. Per germline, CDR1 WSHSY and CDR2 SAAADI. V lost 1 base, J lost 7 bases, and 11 bases lay in between. CDR3 protein: CASSELLAWEQYV. In DNA form, the CDR3 reads TGCGCCAGCAGTGAGTTGCTAGCATGGGAGCAGTACGTC.

The rearrangement uses TRBV18 and TRBJ2-3; unclear D gene. CDR3 length equals 14 residues. The germline CDR1 and CDR2 sequences are KGHSH and LQKENI. Trimming took off 0 bases at V and 2 bases at J, with 6 bases between the two ends. CDR3: CASSPPINTDTQYF. The CDR3, as DNA: TGTGCCAGCTCACCACCAATTAACACAGATACGCAGTATTTT.